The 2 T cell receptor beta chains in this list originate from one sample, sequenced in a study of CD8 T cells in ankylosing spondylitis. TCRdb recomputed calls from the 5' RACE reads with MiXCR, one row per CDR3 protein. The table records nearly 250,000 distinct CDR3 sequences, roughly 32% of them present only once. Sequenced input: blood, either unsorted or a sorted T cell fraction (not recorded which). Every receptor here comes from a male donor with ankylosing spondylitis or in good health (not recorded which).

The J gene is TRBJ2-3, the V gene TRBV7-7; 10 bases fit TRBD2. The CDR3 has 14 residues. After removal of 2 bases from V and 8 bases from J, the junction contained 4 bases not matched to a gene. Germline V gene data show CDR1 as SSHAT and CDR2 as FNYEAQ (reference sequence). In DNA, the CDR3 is TGTGCCAGCAGCTTAACAGCGGGGGGGAGTACGCAGTATTTT. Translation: CASSLTAGGSTQYF. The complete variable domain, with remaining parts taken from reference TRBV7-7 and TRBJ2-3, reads GAGVSQSPRYKVTKRGQDVTLRCDPISSHATLYWYQQALGQGPEFLTYFNYEAQPDKSGLPSDRFSAERPEGSISTLTIQRTEQRDSAMYRCASSLTAGGSTQYFGPGTRLTVL.

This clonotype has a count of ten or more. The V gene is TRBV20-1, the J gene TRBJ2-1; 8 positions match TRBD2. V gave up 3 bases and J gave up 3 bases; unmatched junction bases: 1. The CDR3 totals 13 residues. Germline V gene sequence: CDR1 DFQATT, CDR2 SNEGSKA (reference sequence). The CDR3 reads CSASGGDYNEQFF. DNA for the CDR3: TGCAGTGCTAGCGGGGGGGACTACAATGAGCAGTTCTTC.